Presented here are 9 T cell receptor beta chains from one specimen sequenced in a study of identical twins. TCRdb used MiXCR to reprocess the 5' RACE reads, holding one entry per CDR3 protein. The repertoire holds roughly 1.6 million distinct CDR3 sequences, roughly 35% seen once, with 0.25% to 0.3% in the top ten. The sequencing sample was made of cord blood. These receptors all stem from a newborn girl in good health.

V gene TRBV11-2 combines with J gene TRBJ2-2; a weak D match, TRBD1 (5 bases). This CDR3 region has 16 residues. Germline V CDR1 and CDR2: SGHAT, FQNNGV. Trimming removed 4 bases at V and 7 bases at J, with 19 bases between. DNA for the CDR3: TGTGCCAGCAGCTCTGGTGGTGGGGCCCTGGACGGGGAGCTGTTTTTT. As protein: CASSSGGGALDGELFF.

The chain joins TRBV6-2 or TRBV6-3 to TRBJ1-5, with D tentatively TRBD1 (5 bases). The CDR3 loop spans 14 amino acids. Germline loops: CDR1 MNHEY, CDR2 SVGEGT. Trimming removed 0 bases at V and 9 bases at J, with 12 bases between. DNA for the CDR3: TGTGCCAGCAGTTACTCGCCCAGACAGTTGCCCCAGCATTTT. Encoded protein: CASSYSPRQLPQHF.

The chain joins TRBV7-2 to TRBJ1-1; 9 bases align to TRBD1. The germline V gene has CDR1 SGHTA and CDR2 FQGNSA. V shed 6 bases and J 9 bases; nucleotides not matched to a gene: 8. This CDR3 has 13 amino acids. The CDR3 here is CASSHRDRAKAFF. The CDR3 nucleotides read TGTGCCAGCAGTCACCGGGACAGGGCAAAAGCTTTCTTT. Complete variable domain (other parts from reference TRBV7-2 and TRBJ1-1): GAGVSQSPSNKVTEKGKDVELRCDPISGHTALYWYRQSLGQGLEFLIYFQGNSAPDKSGLPSDRFSAERTGGSVSTLTIQRTQQEDSAVYLCASSHRDRAKAFFGQGTRLTVV.

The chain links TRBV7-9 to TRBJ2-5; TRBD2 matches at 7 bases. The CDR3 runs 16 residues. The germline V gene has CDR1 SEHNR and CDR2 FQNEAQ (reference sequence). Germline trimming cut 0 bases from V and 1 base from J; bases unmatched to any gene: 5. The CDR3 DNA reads TGTGCCAGCAGCTTAGCTGTGTCGGGAGGCCAAGAGACCCAGTACTTC. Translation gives CASSLAVSGGQETQYF. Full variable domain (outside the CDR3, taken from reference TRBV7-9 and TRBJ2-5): DTGVSQNPRHKITKRGQNVTFRCDPISEHNRLYWYRQTLGQGPEFLTYFQNEAQLEKSRLLSDRFSAERPKGSFSTLEIQRTEQGDSAMYLCASSLAVSGGQETQYFGPGTRLLVL.

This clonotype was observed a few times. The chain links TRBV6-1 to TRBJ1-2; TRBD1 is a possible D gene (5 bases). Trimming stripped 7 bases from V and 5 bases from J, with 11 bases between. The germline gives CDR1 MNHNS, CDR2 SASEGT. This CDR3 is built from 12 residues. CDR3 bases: TGTGCCAGCATCAGGGTCTCTTATGGCTACACCTTC. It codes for CASIRVSYGYTF.

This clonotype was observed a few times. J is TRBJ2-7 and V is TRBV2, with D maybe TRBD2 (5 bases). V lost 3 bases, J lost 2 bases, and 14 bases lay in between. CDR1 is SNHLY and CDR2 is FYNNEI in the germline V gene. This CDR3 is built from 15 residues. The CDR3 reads CASSDPRGLTYEQYF. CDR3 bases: TGTGCCAGCAGTGACCCTAGAGGGTTGACCTACGAGCAGTACTTC.

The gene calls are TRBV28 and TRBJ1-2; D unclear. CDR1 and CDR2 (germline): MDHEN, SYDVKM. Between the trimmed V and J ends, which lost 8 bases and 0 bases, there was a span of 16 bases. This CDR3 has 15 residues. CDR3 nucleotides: TGTGCCAGCGAGGACGGGCACTCTGCTAACTATGGCTACACCTTC. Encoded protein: CASEDGHSANYGYTF.

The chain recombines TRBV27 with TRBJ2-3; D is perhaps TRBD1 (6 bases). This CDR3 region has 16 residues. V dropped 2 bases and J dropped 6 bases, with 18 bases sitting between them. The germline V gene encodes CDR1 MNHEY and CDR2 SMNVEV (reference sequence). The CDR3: CASSLTGGPSRDTQYF. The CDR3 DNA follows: TGTGCCAGCAGTTTAACTGGGGGCCCAAGTAGGGATACGCAGTATTTT.

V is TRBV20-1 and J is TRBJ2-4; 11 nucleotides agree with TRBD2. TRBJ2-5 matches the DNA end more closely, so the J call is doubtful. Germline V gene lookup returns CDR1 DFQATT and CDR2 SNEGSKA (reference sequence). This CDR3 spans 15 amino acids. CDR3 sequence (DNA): TGCAGTGCTAGCCTCGGTAGCGGGAGGGCGGAGACCCAGTACTTC. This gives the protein CSASLGSGRAETQYF.